What follows are 10 T cell receptor beta chains derived from one specimen sequenced in a study of T-cell memory formation after mild COVID-19. TCRdb reanalysed the 5' RACE reads using MiXCR and keeps one entry per CDR3 protein. The repertoire holds 250,000 to 300,000 distinct CDR3 sequences, with approximately 15% as singletons. Sequenced material: PBMCs or a T cell subset sorted from them (not recorded which). These receptors were taken from a man between 18 and 35 years old who had mild COVID-19 (a few samples of this study predate the infection). Cell type and time point are not known.

This chain connects TRBV20-1 to TRBJ1-1; D is ambiguous. The CDR3 is 12 amino acids. Germline CDR1 and CDR2: DFQATT and SNEGSKA (reference sequence). The V and J ends lost 2 bases and 1 base respectively, with 5 bases between them. CDR3 protein: CSARSPNTEAFF. The CDR3 coding sequence is TGCAGTGCTAGAAGCCCGAACACTGAAGCTTTCTTT.

V usage is TRBV3-1 and J usage is TRBJ2-5; D is perhaps TRBD2 (6 bases). Deletions cut 3 bases from V and 1 base from J, with 9 bases between. The germline V gene has CDR1 LGHDT and CDR2 YNNKEL (reference sequence). The CDR3 totals 14 residues. The CDR3 region is CASSQGGLQETQYF. CDR3 DNA: TGTGCCAGCAGCCAGGGGGGTCTCCAAGAGACCCAGTACTTC.

This chain joins TRBV27 and TRBJ2-2; no clear D gene. CDR3 length: 15 residues. CDR1 and CDR2 from the germline V gene are MNHEY and SMNVEV (reference sequence). Trimming removed 2 bases at V and 1 base at J, with 8 bases between. CDR3: CASSLMGWNTGELFF. DNA for the CDR3: TGTGCCAGCAGTTTAATGGGGTGGAACACCGGGGAGCTGTTTTTT.

V usage is TRBV28 and J usage is TRBJ2-7, with D possibly matching TRBD1 (8 bases). Per germline, CDR1 MDHEN and CDR2 SYDVKM. This CDR3 has 15 amino acids. The V end lost 5 bases, the J end lost 7 bases, and 21 bases lay between the germline ends. The CDR3: CASSRLTGGAREQYV. CDR3 nucleotides: TGTGCCAGCAGTCGTCTCACAGGGGGGGCTAGGGAGCAGTACGTC.

V usage is TRBV9 and J usage is TRBJ1-2; D is unclear. The germline CDR1 and CDR2 sequences are SGDLS and YYNGEE. The CDR3 extends over 12 amino acids. V was shortened by 4 bases and J by 4 bases, with 8 bases between the two germline ends. The CDR3 reads CASSPFSYGYTF. For the CDR3, the DNA is TGTGCCAGCAGCCCCTTTTCCTATGGCTACACCTTC.

The sample holds many counts of this clonotype. This chain links TRBV5-1 with TRBJ2-3; weak D call: TRBD2 (6 bases). Germline V gives CDR1 SGHRS, CDR2 YFSETQ. The CDR3 contains 18 residues. V was shortened by 7 bases and J by 0 bases, with 24 bases between the two germline ends. The CDR3 spells CASRGGRDPTSSTDTQYF. DNA of the CDR3: TGCGCCAGCCGGGGAGGCAGAGACCCCACTTCTAGCACAGATACGCAGTATTTT.

This clonotype was counted between two and nine times. This rearrangement joins TRBV7-9 to TRBJ1-1, with D possibly being TRBD1 (6 bases). In germline, CDR1 is SEHNR, CDR2 FQNEAQ (reference sequence). The CDR3 is 14 amino acids. The V and J ends lost 5 bases and 0 bases respectively, with 10 bases between them. The CDR3 loop is CASSARQVNTEAFF. For the CDR3, the DNA is TGTGCCAGCAGCGCGAGACAGGTGAACACTGAAGCTTTCTTT.

This clonotype has at least ten counts. V and J are TRBV7-6 and TRBJ2-5, with 7 bases lining up with TRBD1. From germline, CDR1 is SGHVS and CDR2 FNYEAQ. With V trimmed by 0 bases and J by 7 bases, 8 bases remained unmatched. The CDR3 runs to 15 residues. This chain's CDR3 is CASSLARGGAGTQYF. DNA of the CDR3: TGTGCCAGCAGCTTAGCGAGAGGGGGCGCGGGGACCCAGTACTTC.

This clonotype was counted only a few times. The rearrangement links TRBV20-1 to TRBJ1-2, with 10 positions matching TRBD1. This CDR3 has 15 amino acids. Unmatched junction bases numbered 9, after V lost 0 bases and J lost 8 bases. From germline, CDR1 is DFQATT and CDR2 SNEGSKA (reference sequence). DNA for the CDR3: TGCAGTGCTAGAGATCTGGGACAGGGGCCGGGGGGCTACACCTTC. It specifies CSARDLGQGPGGYTF.

V gene TRBV7-6 combines with J gene TRBJ2-1; D is undetermined. CDR1 and CDR2 from the germline V gene are SGHVS and FNYEAQ. The CDR3 runs 15 residues. With 2 bases removed from V and 7 bases from J, the gap between germline ends came to 15 bases. The CDR3 nucleotides are TGTGCCAGCAGCTTATATCGGGCGGCGCGGAATGAGCAGTTCTTC. Translation gives CASSLYRAARNEQFF.